This TCR beta chain derives from a study of T cell clonotyping in hematopoietic cell transplantation (dated by TCRdb to about 2021). Regarding the complete study: Recipient samples taken before transplant were obtained following cytoreduction. A total of 130 to 150 blood samples were collected in the study from some 40 consecutive transplant recipients and their related donors. Patient recruitment ran from late 2015 to early 2017, and follow-up continued until late 2020 or death. Broader findings and caveats from the paper: Recipient repertoires showed only a small fraction of overlap with donor repertoires, and over 95% appeared de novo at the given depth. Broader TCR repertoire diversity after transplant was predicted by Inverse Simpson Index values from donors and from recipients before transplant. The sample size was limited and the cells went unsorted, which meant the CD4 and CD8 repertoire contributions could not be told apart. Recipient TCR diversity fell after transplant, with pathologically expanded clonotypes rising progressively from day 30 to day 180.

A remark on this clone: Its binding antigen is unknown. No base quality information exists; no much larger clone differs at one position.

TCR beta CDR3 regions were amplified from genomic DNA with the immunoSEQ assay, a bias-controlled multiplex PCR using V- and J-specific primers. In a second PCR step, a proprietary barcode and Illumina adapter sequences were attached to the CDR3 amplicons. CDR3 libraries were sequenced on an Illumina MiSeq instrument. The paper's processing steps were these. immunoSEQ Analyzer 3.0 was used for export and quality control, with R Bioconductor and Immunarch used for downstream analyses. Only productive rearrangements in the normalized downsampled data set were used to calculate repertoire metrics. In the normalized cohort, a clonotype counted as pathologically expanded if the clonotype was larger than 5 templates. The Inverse Simpson Index was used to measure repertoire diversity. To capture all clonotypes, CMV-specificity analyses were performed on the non-normalized data set. TCRdb stores this immuneACCESS table with in-frame sequences only. Part of the clones is absent; in the studies checked, under half of the shortfall reflects unresolved V genes, and no reason is known for the rest. V, J and clone size reflect that table, while D and trimming were determined from the DNA. In all, the sample holds thousands of clones, and approximately 79% of those were seen once. The top ten hold under 40% of the sample.

The sample's time point label is to be understood as: recipient sample about 28 days before transplant, after cytoreduction. Blood samples were obtained from recipients approximately 28 days before transplant and at days 30, 100 and 180 after transplant. Using Nuclei Lysis Solution, genomic DNA was extracted from unfractionated peripheral blood mononuclear cells that were either fresh or cryopreserved. The CDR3 runs 13 amino acids, cysteine and phenylalanine included. Of all the DNA, just the CDR3 is kept, 39 bases in frame from base 1. V and J lose 5 bases and 5 bases, and a span of 12 bases separates them. CDR1 and CDR2 (SGHAT, FQNNGV) derive from the germline V gene.

The sample consisted of peripheral blood mononuclear cells, taken before stem cell transplant. The clonotype comes from a man aged 55 to 70 with acute myeloid leukemia. Some clones in this sample may be carry-over from other donors' samples. The rearrangement joined TRBV11-2 to TRBJ1-1; the D gene lacks a confident call. The DNA sequence is given as TGTGCCAGCAGCGGAGACTCTGTTACTGAAGCTTTCTTT. The encoded protein is CASSGDSVTEAFF.